The clone carrying this T cell receptor (beta chain) was counted ten times or more. The read terminates 3 residues ahead of where the CDR3 ends, so the germline J gene completes it. Germline CDR1 is MNHEY and CDR2 is SVGEGT. The V and J ends lost 0 bases and 1 base respectively, with 9 bases between them. The CDR3 spans 15 residues. The data belong to a study of T cell clonality in common variable immunodeficiency. Some clones are missing from TCRdb's copy, which holds only in-frame ones; the method was immunoSEQ multiplex PCR. Captured here are around 45,000 clones, none seen once; the top ten comprise about 0.68%.

The chain combines TRBV6-2 or TRBV6-3 with TRBJ1-1; the D gene is possibly TRBD1 (5 bases). This clonotype originated in a person aged 18 to 75 in good health. The sequenced sample consisted of peripheral blood mononuclear cells. Incomplete CDR3 DNA: TGTGCCAGCAGTTACTCGGCAGGGCCGAACACTGAA. Its protein product is CASSYSAGPNTE. The full-length CDR3 reads as CASSYSAGPNTEAFF.